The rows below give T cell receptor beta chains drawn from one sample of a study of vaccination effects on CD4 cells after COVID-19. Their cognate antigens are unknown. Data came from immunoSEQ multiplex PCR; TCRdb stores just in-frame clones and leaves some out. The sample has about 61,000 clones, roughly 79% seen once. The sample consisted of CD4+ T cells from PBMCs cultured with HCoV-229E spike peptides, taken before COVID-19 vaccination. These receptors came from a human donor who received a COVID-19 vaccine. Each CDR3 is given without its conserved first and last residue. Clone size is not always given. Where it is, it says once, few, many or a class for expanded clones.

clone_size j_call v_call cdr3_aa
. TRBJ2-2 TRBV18 ASSPRRESGELF
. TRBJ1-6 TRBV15 ATSRDPFDRGKSPLH
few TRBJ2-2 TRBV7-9 ASSRWQNGELF
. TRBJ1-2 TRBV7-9 ASSLAQRGRDGYT
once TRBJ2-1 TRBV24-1 ATGGGSYNEQF
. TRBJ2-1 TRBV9 ASSVAPQGNEQF
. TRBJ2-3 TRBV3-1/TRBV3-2 ASSQGTLASTDTQY
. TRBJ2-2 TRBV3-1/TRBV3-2 ASSQDRASGGYTGELF
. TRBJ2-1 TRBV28 ASSFPFRASGGLEQF
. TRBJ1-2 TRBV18 ASSEGSAGYGYT